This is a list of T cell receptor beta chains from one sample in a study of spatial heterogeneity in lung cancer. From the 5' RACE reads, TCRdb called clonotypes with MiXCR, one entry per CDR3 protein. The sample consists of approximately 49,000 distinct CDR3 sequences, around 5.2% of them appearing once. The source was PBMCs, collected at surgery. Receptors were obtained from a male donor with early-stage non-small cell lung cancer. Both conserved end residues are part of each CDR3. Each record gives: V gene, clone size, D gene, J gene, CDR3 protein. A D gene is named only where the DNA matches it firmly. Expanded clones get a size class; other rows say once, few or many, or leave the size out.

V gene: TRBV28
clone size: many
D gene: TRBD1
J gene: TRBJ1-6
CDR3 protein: CACNRDSNSPLHF

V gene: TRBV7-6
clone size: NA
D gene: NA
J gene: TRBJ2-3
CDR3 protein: CASSSFITDTQYF

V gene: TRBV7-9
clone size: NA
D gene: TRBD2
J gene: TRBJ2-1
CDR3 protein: CASNSRREDNEQFF

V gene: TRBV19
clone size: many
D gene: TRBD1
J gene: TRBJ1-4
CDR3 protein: CASKRPGGANEKLFF

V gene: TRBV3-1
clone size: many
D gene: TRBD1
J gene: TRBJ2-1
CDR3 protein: CASSQDQGTGSYNEQFF

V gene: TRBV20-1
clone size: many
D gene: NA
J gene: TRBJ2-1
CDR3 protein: CSASAVVGAVNEQFF

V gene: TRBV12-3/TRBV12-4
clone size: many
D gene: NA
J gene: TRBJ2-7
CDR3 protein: CASSPGTGAEEQYF

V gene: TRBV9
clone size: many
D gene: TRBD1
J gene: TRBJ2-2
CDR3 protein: CASSPRAGTGGTGELFF

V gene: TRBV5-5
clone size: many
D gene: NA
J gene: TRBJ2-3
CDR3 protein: CASSLGGTSTDTQYF

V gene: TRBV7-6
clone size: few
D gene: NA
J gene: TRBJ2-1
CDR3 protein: CASSLGATLINNEQFF

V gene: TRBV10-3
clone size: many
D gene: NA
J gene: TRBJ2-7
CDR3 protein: CAISEVVYEQYF

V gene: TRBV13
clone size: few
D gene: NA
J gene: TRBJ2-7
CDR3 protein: CASSSGQLYEQYF

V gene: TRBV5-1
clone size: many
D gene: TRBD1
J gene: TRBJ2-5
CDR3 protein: CASSLTGAGETQYF

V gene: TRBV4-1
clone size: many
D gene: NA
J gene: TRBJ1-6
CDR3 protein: CASSQEPGISYNSPLHF

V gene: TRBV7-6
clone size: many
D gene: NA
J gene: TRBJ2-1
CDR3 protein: CASSSKLEGDEQFF

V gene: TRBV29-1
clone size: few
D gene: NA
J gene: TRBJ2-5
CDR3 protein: CSVDNRPGPETQYF

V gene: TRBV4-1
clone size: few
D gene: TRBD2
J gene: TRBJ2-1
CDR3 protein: CASSRAGIPNEQFF

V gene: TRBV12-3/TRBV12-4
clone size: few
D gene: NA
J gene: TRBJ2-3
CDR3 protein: CASSLAAITDTQYF

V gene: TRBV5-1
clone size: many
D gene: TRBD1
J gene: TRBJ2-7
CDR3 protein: CASSLDRGQGEQYF

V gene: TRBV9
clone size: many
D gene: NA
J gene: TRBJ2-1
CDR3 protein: CASSVASRGSYNEQFF

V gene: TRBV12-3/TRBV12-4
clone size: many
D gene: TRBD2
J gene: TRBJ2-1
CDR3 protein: CASKKAGGFIGEQFF

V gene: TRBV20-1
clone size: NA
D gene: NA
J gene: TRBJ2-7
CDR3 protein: CSARGPAPLSYEQYF

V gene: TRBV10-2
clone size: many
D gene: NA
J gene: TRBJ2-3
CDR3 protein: CGEGRTDTQYF

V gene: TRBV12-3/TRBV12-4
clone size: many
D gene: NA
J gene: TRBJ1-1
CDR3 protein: CASSLLTVNTEAFF

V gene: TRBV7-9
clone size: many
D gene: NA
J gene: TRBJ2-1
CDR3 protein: CASSGGGLSTAYNEQFF

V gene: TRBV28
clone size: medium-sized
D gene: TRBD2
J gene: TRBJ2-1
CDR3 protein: CASSFSHSGSHQREQFF

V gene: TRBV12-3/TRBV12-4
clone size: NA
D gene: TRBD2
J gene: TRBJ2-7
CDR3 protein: CASSLAGGPEEQYF

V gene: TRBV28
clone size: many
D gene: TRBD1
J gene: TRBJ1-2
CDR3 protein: CASRPTGNYGYTF

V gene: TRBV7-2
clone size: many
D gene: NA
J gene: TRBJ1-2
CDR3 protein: CASRRPNYGYTF

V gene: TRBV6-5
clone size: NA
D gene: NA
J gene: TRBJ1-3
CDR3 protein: CASSYSVPSGSGNTIYF

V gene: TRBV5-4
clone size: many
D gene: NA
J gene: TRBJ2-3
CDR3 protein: CASSLPGGADTQYF

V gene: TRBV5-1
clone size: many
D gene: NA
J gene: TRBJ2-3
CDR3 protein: CASSKGVNGLDTQYF

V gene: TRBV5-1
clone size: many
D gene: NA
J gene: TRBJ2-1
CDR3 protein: CASSTQVTSEQFF

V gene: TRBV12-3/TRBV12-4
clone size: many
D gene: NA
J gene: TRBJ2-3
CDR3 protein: CASSFGADTDTQYF

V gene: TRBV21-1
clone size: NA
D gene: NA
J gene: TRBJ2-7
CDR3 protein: CASSGRGRGAGGYEQYF

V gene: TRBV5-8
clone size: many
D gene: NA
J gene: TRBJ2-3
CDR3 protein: CASSRIGKTDTQYF

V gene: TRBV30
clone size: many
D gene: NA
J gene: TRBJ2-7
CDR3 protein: CAWSEGVEQYF

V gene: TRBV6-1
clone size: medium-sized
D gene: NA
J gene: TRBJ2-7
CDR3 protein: CASSESSYEQYF

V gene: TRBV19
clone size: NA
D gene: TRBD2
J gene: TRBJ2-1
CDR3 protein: CASTRTSSYNEQFF

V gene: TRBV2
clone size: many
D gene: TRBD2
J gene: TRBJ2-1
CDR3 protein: CASSERGTSSYNEQFF

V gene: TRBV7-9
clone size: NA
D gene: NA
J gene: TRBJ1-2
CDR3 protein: CASSFGEFGYTF

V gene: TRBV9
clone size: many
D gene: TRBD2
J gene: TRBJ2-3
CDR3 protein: CASSVGLADTDTQYF

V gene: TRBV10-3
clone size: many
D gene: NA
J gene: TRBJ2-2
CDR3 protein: CAIKGGGDTGELFF

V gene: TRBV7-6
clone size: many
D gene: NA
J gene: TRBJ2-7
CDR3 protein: CASSLTGTADEQYF

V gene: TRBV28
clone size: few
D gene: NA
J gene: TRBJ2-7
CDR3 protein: CASSDSVAYEQYF

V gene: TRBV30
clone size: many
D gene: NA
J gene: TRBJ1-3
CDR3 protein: CAWSTSSGNTIYF

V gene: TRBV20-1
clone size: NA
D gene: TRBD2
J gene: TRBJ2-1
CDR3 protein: CSARAGLAGVESYNEQFF